This entry is about one TCR beta chain. The RNA input was about 0.45 to 1 ug, and it was reverse transcribed with random hexamers. TCRdb re-called the immunoSEQ multiplex PCR reads with MiXCR, one entry per CDR3 protein. The sample holds 100,000 or so distinct CDR3 sequences, 85% to 95% seen once. This record belongs to a study of CD8 T cells in Susac syndrome. V was pared by 5 bases and J by 6 bases, with 18 bases between. Germline assignment: CDR1 SGHRS and CDR2 YFSETQ. The CDR3 length is 15 residues. TCR beta sequencing covered blood CD8+ and CD4+ T cells. FACS enriched CD8+ TEMRA cells, while bulk CD8+ and CD4+ were negatively isolated.

The clonotype was recovered from a human donor in good health. Sequencing used CD8+ T cells from PBMCs. J is TRBJ1-5 and V is TRBV5-1; D gene unclear. The CDR3, as DNA: TGCGCCAGCAGGGAAGACGAAGAGGAGGGTCAGCCCCAGCATTTT. This codes for CASREDEEEGQPQHF.